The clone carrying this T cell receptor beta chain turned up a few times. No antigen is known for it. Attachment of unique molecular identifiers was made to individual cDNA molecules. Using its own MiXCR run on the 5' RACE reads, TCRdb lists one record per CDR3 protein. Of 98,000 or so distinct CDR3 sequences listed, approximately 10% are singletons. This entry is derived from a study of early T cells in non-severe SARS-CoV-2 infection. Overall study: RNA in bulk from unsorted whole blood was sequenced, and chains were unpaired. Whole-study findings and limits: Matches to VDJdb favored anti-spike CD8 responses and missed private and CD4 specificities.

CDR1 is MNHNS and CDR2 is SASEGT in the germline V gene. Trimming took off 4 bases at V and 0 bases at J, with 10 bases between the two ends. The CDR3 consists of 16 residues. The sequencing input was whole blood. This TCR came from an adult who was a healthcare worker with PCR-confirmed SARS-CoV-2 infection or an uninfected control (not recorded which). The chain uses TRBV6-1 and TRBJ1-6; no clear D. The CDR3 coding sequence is TGTGCCAGCAGTGGGCCGGGAAGCTCCTATAATTCACCCCTCCACTTT. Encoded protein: CASSGPGSSYNSPLHF.